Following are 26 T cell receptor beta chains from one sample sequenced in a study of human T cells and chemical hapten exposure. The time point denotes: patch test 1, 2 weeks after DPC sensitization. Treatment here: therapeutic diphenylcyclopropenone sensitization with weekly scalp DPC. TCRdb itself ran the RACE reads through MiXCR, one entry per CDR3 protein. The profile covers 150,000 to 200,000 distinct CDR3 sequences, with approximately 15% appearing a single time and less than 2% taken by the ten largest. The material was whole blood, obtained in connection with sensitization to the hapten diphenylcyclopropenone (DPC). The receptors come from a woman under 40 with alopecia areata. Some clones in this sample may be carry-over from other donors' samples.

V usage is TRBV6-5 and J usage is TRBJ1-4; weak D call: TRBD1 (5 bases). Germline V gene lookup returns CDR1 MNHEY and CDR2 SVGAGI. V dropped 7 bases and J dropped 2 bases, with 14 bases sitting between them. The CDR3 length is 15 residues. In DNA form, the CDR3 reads TGTGCCAGCACCGACGGGGGTGTGACTAATGAAAAACTGTTTTTT. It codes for CASTDGGVTNEKLFF.

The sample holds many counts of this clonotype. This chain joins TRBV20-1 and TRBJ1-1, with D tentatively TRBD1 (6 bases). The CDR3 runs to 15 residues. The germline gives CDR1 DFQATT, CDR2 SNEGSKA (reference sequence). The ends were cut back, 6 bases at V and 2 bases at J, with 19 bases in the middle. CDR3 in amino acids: CSALSRGGVNTEAFF. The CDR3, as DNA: TGCAGTGCCCTATCTCGGGGGGGCGTCAACACTGAAGCTTTCTTT.

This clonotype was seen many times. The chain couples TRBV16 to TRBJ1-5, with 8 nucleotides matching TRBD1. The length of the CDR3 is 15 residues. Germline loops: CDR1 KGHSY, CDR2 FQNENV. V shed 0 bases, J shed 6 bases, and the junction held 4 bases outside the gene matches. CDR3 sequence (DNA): TGTGCCAGCAGCCAATCGGACAGGGTGGGTCAGCCCCAGCATTTT. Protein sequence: CASSQSDRVGQPQHF.

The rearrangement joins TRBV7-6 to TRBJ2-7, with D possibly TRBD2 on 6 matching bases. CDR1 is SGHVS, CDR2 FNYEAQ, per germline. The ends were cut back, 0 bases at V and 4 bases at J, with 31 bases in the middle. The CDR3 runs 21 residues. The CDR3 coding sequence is TGTGCCAGCAGCTTAGCCCCCCTCCCGGGGGACCCGTCGCCCCGCTCTTACGAGCAGTACTTC. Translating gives CASSLAPLPGDPSPRSYEQYF.

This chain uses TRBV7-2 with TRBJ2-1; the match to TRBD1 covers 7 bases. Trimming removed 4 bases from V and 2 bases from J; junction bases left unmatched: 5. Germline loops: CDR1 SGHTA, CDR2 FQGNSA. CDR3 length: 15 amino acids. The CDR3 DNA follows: TGTGCCAGCAGCTCCCGACAGGGAGCCTACAATGAGCAGTTCTTC. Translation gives CASSSRQGAYNEQFF.

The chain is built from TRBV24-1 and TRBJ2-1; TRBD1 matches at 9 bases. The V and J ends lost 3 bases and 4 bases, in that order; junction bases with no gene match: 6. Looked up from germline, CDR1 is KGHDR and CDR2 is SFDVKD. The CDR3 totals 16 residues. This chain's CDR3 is CATSDPTGGRYNEQFF. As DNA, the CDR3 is TGTGCCACCAGTGATCCGACAGGGGGGCGGTACAATGAGCAGTTCTTC.

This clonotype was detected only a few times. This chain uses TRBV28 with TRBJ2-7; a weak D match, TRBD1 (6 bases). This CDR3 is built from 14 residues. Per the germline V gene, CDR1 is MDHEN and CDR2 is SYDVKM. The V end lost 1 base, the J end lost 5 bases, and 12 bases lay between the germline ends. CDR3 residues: CASSLSQGRHEQYF. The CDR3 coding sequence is TGTGCCAGCAGTTTATCCCAGGGGCGGCACGAGCAGTACTTC.

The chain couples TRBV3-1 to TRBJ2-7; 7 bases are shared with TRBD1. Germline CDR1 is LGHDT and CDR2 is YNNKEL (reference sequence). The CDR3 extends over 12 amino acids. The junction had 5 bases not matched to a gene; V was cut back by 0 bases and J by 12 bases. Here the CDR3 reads CASSQEQGPRYF. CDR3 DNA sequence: TGTGCCAGCAGCCAAGAACAGGGGCCCAGGTACTTC.

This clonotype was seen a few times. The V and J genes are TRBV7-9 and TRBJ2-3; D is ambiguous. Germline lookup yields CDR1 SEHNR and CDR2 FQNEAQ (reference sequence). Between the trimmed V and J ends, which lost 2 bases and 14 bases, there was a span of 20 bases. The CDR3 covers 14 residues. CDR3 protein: CASSLLSLPYEMYF. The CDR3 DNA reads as TGTGCCAGCAGCTTACTTTCGTTGCCGTACGAGATGTATTTT.

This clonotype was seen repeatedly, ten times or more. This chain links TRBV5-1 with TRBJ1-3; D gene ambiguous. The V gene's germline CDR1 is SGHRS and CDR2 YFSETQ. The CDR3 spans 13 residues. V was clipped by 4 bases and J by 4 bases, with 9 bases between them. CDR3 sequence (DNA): TGCGCCAGCAGCGCCGGATACGGAAACACCATATATTTT. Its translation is CASSAGYGNTIYF.

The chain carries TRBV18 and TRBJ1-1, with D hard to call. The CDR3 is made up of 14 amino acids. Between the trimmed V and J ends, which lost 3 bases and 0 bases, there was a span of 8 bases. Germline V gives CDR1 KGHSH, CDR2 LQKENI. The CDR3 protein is CASSPGRMNTEAFF. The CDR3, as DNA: TGTGCCAGCTCACCCGGCCGGATGAACACTGAAGCTTTCTTT. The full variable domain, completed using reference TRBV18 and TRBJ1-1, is NAGVMQNPRHLVRRRGQEARLRCSPMKGHSHVYWYRQLPEEGLKFMVYLQKENIIDESGMPKERFSAEFPKEGPSILRIQQVVRGDSAAYFCASSPGRMNTEAFFGQGTRLTVV.

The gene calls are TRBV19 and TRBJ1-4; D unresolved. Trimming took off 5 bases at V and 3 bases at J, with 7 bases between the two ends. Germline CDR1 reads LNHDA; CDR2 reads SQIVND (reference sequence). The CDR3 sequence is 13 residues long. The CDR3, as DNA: TGTGCCAGTAGTGGCCCACCTAATGAAAAACTGTTTTTT. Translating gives CASSGPPNEKLFF.

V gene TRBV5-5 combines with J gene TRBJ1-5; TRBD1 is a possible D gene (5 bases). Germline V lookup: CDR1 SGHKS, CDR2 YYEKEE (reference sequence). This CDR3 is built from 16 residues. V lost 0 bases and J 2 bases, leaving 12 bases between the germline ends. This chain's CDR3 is CASSLEPGPRNQPQHF. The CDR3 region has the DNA TGTGCCAGCAGCTTGGAGCCGGGGCCTCGCAATCAGCCCCAGCATTTT.

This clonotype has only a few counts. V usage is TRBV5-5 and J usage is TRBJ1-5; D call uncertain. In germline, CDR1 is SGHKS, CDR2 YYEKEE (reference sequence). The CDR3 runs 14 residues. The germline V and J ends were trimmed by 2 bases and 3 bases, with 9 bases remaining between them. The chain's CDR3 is CASSLGLLNQPQHF. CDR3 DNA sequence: TGTGCCAGCAGCTTAGGACTGCTCAATCAGCCCCAGCATTTT. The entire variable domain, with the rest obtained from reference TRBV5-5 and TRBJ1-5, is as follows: DAGVTQSPTHLIKTRGQQVTLRCSPISGHKSVSWYQQVLGQGPQFIFQYYEKEERGRGNFPDRFSARQFPNYSSELNVNALLLGDSALYLCASSLGLLNQPQHFGDGTRLSIL.

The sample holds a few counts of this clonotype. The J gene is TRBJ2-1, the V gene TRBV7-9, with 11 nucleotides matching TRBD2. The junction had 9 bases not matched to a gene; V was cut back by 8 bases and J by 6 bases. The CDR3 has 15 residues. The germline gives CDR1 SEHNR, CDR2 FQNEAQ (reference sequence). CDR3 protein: CASGNSGGAPNEQFF. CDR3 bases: TGTGCCAGCGGAAATAGCGGGGGGGCCCCCAATGAGCAGTTCTTC.

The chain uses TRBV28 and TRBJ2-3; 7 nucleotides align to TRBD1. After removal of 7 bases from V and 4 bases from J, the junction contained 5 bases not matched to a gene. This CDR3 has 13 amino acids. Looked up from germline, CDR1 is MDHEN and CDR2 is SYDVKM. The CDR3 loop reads CASTRQGADTQYF. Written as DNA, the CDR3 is TGTGCCAGCACCAGACAGGGCGCAGATACGCAGTATTTT.

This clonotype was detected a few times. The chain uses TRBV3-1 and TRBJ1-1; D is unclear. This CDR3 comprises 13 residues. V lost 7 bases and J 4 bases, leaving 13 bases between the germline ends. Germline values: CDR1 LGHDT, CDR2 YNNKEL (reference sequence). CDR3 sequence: CASNAAGATEAFF. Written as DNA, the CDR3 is TGTGCCAGCAACGCTGCGGGCGCCACTGAAGCTTTCTTT. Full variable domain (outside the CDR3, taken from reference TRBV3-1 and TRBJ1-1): DTAVSQTPKYLVTQMGNDKSIKCEQNLGHDTMYWYKQDSKKFLKIMFSYNNKELIINETVPNRFSPKSPDKAHLNLHINSLELGDSAVYFCASNAAGATEAFFGQGTRLTVV.

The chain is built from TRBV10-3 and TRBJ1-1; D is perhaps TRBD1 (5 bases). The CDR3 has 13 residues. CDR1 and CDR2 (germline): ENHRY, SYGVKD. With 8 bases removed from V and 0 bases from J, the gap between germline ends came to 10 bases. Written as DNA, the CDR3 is TGTGCCATCGGCCAGGGAATGAACACTGAAGCTTTCTTT. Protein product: CAIGQGMNTEAFF.

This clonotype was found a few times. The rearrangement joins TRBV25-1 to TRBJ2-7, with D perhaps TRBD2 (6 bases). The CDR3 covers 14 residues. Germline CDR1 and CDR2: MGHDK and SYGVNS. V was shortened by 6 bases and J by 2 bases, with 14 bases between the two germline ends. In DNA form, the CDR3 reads TGTGCCAGCAGGGCGGGACTGGAACCCTACGAGCAGTACTTC. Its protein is CASRAGLEPYEQYF.

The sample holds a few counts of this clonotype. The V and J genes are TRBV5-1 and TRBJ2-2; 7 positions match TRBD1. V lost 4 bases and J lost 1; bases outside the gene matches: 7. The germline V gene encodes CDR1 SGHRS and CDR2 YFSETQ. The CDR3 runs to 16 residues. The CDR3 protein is CASSQVGQMNTGELFF. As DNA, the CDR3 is TGCGCCAGCAGCCAAGTGGGACAGATGAACACCGGGGAGCTGTTTTTT.

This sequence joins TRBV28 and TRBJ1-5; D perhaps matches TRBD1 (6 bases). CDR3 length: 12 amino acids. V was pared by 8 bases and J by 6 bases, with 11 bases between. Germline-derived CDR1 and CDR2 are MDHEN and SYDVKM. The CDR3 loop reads CASGGWGQPQHF. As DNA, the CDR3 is TGTGCCAGCGGGGGCTGGGGTCAGCCCCAGCATTTT.

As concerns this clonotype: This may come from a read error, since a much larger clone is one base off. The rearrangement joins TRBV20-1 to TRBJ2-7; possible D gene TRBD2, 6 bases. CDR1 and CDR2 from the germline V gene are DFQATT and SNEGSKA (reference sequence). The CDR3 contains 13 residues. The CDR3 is CSARSTEDYERYF. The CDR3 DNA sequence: TGCAGTGCTAGGTCGACTGAGGACTACGAGCGGTACTTC.

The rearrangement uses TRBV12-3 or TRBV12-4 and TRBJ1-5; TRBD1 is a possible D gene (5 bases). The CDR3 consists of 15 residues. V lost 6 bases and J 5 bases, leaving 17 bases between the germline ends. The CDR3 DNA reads TGTGCCAGCAGCCCGCACATGGGGGAGGATCAGCCCCAGCATTTT. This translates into CASSPHMGEDQPQHF.

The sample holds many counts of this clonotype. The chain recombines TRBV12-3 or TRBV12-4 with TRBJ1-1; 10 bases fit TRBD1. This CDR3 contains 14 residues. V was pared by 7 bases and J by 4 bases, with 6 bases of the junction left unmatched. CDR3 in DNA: TGTGCCAGCACCTTGACAGGGGGCGGCACTGAAGCTTTCTTT. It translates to CASTLTGGGTEAFF.

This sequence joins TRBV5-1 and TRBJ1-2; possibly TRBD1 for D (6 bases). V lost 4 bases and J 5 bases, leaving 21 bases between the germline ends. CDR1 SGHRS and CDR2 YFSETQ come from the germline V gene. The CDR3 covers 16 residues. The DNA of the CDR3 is TGCGCCAGCAGCCGGACGGGGACACCGCAGATTTATGGCTACACCTTC. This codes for CASSRTGTPQIYGYTF.

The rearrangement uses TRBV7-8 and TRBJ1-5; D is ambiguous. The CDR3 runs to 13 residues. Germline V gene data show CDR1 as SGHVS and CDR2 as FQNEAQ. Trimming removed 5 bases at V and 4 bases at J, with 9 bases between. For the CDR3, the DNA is TGTGCCAGCAGCCCTACCTTAAATCAGCCCCAGCATTTT. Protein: CASSPTLNQPQHF.